This TCR beta chain was sequenced during a study of blood T cells in healthy people across ages. The V end lost 1 base, the J end lost 1 base, and 9 bases lay between the germline ends. The CDR3 runs to 14 residues. CDR1 and CDR2 (germline): DFQATT, SNEGSKA (reference sequence). Using a J-beta primer mix together with a sample-barcoded 5' primer, a second PCR was run for roughly 6 to 12 cycles. TCRdb independently ran MiXCR on the 5' RACE reads; one entry per CDR3 protein. Among approximately 680,000 distinct CDR3 sequences listed, about 34% were seen once. Each donor supplied around 9.6 milliliters of peripheral blood.

The chain uses TRBV20-1 and TRBJ2-3; D ambiguous. Material: blood. The sequence was collected from a woman older than 75 in good health. The CDR3: CSARVGVGTDTQYF. In nucleotides, the CDR3 is TGCAGTGCTAGAGTTGGGGTCGGCACAGATACGCAGTATTTT.